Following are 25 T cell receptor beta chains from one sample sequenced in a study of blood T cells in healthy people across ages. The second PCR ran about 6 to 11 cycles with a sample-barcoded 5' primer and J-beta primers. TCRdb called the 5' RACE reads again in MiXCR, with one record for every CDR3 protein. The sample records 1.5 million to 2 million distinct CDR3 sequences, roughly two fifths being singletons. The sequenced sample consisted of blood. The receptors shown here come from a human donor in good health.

The CDR3 bases are TGTGCCAGCTTCTCCCCGGGACAGGGTGGCAATGAGCAGTTCTTC. Its protein product is CASFSPGQGGNEQFF. The chain couples TRBV28 to TRBJ2-1, with 9 bases identical to TRBD1. The V gene end was trimmed by 8 bases and the J gene end by 6 bases; junction bases not matched to a gene: 11. Germline loops: CDR1 MDHEN, CDR2 SYDVKM. The CDR3 has 15 residues. Filled out from reference TRBV28 and TRBJ2-1, the complete variable domain reads DVKVTQSSRYLVKRTGEKVFLECVQDMDHENMFWYRQDPGLGLRLIYFSYDVKMKEKGDIPEGYSVSREKKERFSLILESASTNQTSMYLCASFSPGQGGNEQFFGPGTRLTVL.

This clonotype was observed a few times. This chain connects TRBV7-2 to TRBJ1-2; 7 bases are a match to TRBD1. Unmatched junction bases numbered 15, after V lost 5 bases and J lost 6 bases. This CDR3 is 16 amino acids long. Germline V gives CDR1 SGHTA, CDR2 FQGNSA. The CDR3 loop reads CASSLTVHDRVHGYTF. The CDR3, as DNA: TGTGCCAGCAGCCTGACCGTTCACGACAGGGTCCATGGCTACACCTTC.

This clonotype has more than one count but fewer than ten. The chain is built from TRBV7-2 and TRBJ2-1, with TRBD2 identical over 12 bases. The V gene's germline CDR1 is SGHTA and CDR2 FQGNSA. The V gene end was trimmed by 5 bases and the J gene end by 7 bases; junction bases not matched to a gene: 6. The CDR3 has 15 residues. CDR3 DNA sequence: TGTGCCAGCAGCCGATCACTAGCGGGGGGTAATGAGCAGTTCTTC. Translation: CASSRSLAGGNEQFF.

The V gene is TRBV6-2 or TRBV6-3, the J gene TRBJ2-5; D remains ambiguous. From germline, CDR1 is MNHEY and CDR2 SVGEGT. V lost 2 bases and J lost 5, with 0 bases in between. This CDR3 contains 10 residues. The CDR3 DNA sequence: TGTGCCAGCAGTTACGAGACCCAGTACTTC. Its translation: CASSYETQYF.

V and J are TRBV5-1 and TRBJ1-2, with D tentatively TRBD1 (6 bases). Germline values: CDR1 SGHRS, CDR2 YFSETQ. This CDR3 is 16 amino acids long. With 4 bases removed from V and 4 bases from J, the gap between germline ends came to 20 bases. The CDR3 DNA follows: TGCGCCAGCAGCCCACAAGCGGGGGGCTTAGGCTATGGCTACACCTTC. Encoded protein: CASSPQAGGLGYGYTF.

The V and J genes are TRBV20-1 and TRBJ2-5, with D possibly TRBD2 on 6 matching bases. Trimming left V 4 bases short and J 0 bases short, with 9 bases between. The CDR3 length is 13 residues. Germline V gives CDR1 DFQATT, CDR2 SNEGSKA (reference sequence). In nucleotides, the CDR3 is TGCAGTGCTACTCGGGACTACCAAGAGACCCAGTACTTC. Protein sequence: CSATRDYQETQYF.

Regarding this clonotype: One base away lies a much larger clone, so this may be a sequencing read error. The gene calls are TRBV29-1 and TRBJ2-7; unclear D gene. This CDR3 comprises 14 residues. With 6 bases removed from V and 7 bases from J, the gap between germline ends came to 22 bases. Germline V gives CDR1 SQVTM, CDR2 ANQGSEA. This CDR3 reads CSVGSTEATEEQYF. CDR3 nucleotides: TGCAGCGTGGGATCAACAGAGGCTACGGAGGAGCAGTACTTC.

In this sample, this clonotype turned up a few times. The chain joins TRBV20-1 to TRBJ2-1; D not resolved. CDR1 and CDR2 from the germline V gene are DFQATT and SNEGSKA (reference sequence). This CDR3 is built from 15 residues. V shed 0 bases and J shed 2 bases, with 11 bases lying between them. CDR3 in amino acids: CSARDRVRAYNEQFF. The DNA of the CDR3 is TGCAGTGCTAGAGACCGCGTTAGGGCCTACAATGAGCAGTTCTTC.

CDR3 protein: CASTDIGATNEKLFF. The CDR3, as DNA: TGTGCCAGCACCGACATAGGTGCAACTAATGAAAAACTGTTTTTT. The chain has TRBV6-6 and TRBJ1-4; D unresolved. The CDR3 covers 15 residues. Germline CDR1 and CDR2: MNHNY and SVGAGI (reference sequence). Deletions cut 7 bases from V and 0 bases from J, with 12 bases between.

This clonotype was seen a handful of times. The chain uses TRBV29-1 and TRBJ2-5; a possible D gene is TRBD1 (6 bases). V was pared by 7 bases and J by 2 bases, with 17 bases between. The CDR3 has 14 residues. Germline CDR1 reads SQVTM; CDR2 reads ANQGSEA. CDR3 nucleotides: TGCAGCGGAGATCTTCTGACAGGACAAGAGACCCAGTACTTC. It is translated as CSGDLLTGQETQYF.

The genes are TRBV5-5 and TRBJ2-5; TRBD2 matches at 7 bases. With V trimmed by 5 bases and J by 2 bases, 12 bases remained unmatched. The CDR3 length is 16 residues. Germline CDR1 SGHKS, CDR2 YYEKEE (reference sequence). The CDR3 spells CASSWGGGGGQETQYF. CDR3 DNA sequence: TGTGCCAGCAGTTGGGGCGGCGGGGGTGGTCAAGAGACCCAGTACTTC.

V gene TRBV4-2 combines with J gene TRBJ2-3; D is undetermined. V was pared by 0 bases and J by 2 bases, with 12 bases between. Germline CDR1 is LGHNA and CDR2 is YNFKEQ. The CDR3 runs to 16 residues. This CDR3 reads CASSQDFQHATDTQYF. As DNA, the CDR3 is TGTGCCAGCAGCCAAGATTTCCAGCATGCCACAGATACGCAGTATTTT.

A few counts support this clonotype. CDR3 sequence: CSVEWDGTDTQYF. The CDR3 bases are TGCAGCGTTGAATGGGACGGCACAGATACGCAGTATTTT. This chain links TRBV29-1 with TRBJ2-3; D could derive from TRBD1 or TRBD2 (5 bases each). The CDR3 totals 13 residues. V shed 2 bases and J shed 1 base, with 7 bases lying between them. Germline V gene data show CDR1 as SQVTM and CDR2 as ANQGSEA.

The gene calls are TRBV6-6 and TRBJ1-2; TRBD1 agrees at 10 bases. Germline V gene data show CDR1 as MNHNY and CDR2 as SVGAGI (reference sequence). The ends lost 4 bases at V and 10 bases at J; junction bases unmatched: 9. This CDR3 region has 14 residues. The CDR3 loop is CASSSGTGDRDYTF. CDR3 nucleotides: TGTGCCAGCAGTTCCGGGACAGGGGATAGAGACTACACCTTC.

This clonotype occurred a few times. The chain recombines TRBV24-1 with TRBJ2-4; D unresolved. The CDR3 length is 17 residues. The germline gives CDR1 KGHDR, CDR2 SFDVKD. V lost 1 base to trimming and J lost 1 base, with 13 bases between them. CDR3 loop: CATSDFRDRRAKNIQYF. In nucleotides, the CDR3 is TGTGCCACCAGTGATTTTCGTGACCGCAGGGCCAAAAACATTCAGTACTTC.

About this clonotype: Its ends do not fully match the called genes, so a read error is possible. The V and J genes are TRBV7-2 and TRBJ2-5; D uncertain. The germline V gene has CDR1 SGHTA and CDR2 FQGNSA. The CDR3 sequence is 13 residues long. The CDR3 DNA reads TGTGTCAGCACCCAATCCCCCAATTTAGAGCAGTACTTC. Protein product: CVSTQSPNLEQYF. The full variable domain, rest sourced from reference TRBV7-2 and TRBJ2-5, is GAGVSQSPSNKVTEKGKDVELRCDPISGHTALYWYRQSLGQGLEFLIYFQGNSAPDKSGLPSDRFSAERTGGSVSTLTIQRTQQEDSAVYLCVSTQSPNLEQYFGPGTRLLVL.

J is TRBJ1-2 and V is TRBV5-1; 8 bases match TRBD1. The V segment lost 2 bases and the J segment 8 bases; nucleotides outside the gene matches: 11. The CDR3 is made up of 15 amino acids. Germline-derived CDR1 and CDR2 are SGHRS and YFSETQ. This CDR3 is CASSFDRGEVRGYTF. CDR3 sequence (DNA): TGCGCCAGCAGCTTCGACAGGGGAGAGGTGCGGGGCTACACCTTC.

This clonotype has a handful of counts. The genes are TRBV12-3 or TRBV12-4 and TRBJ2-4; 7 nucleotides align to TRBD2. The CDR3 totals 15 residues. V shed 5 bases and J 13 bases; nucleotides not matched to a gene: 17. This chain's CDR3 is CASSPGGTGLGEQYF. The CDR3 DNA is TGTGCCAGCAGTCCCGGGGGGACTGGCCTAGGAGAGCAGTACTTC.

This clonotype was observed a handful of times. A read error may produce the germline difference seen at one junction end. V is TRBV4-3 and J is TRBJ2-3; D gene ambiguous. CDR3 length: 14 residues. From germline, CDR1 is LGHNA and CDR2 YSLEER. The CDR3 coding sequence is TGCGCCAGCAGCCAAGATCGTAGGGCAGATACGCGGTATTTT. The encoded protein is CASSQDRRADTRYF.

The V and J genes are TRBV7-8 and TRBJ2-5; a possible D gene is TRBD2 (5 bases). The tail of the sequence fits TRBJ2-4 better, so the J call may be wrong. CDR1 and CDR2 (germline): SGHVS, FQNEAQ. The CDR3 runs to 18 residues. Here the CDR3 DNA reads TGTGCCAGCAGCTTAGCGAGGAGGCTAGGCGGAGCCAAAAACATTCAGTACTTC. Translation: CASSLARRLGGAKNIQYF.

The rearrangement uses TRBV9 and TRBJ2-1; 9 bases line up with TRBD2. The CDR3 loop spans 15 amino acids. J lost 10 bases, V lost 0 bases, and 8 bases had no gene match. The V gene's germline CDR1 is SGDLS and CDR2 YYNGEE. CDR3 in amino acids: CASSVVSGGTAEQFF. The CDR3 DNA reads TGTGCCAGCAGCGTAGTAAGCGGGGGGACTGCCGAGCAGTTCTTC.

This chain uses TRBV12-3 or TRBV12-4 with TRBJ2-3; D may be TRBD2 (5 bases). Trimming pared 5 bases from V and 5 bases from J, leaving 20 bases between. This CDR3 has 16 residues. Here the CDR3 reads CASSPSHIGGIDTQYF. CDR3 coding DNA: TGTGCCAGCAGTCCCAGTCACATAGGAGGTATAGATACGCAGTATTTT.

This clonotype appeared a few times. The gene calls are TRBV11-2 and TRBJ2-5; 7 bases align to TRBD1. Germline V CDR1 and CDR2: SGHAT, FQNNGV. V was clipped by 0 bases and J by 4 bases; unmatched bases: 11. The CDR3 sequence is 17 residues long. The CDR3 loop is CASSLDLSRAGGETQYF. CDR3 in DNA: TGTGCCAGCAGCTTAGATCTGAGTAGGGCAGGGGGAGAGACCCAGTACTTC.

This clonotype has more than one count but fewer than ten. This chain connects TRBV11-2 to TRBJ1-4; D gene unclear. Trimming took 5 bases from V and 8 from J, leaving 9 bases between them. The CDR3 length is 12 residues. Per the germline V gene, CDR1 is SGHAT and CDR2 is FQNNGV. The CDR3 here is CASSQEEEKLFF. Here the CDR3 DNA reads TGTGCCAGCAGCCAAGAGGAGGAAAAACTGTTTTTT.

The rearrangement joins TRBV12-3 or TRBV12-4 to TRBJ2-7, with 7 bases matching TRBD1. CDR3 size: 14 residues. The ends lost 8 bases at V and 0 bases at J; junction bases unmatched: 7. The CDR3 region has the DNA TGTGCCAGCTCCGGGACAGAGACCTCCTACGAGCAGTACTTC. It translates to CASSGTETSYEQYF.